This entry describes one T cell receptor (beta chain). Its target is not known. The V gene end was trimmed by 6 bases and the J gene end by 1 base; junction bases not matched to a gene: 7. CDR3 length: 16 residues. The germline V gene has CDR1 DFQATT and CDR2 SNEGSKA (reference sequence). This specimen comes from a study of T-cell memory formation after mild COVID-19. Study-wide findings and caveats: Clones that contracted from day 15 to 85 had balanced CD4/CD8; later expanders were CD4+ biased. That cross-reactive memory joined was suggested by some responding clones appearing in pre-infection memory.

TCRdb re-called the 5' RACE reads with MiXCR, one entry per CDR3 protein. This table has some 320,000 distinct CDR3 sequences, roughly 15% appearing once. V is TRBV20-1 and J is TRBJ2-3, with 13 nucleotides matching TRBD2. Material: PBMCs or a T cell subset sorted from them (not recorded which). This TCR was recovered from a man between 18 and 29 years old who had mild COVID-19 (a few samples of this study predate the infection). Cell type and time point are not known. The CDR3 sequence: CSADRTSGGGTDTQYF. CDR3 DNA sequence: TGCAGTGCAGACAGGACTAGCGGGGGAGGCACAGATACGCAGTATTTT.